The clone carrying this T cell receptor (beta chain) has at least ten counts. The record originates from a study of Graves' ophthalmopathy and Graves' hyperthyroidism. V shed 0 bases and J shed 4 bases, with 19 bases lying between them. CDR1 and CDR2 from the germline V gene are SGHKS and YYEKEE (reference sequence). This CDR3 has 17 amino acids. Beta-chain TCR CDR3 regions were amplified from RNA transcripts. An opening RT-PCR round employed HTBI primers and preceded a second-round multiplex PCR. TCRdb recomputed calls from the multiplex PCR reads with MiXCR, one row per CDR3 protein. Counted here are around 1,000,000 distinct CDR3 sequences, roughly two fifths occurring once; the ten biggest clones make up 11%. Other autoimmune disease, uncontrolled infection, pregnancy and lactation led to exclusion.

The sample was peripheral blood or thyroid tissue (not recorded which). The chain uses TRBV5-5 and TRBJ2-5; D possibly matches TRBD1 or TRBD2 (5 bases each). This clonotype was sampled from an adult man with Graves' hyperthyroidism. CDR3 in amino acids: CASSLEEGSLPAETQYF. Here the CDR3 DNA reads TGTGCCAGCAGCTTGGAAGAGGGGTCATTGCCCGCAGAGACCCAGTACTTC.